What follows are 20 T cell receptor beta chains derived from one specimen sequenced in a study of shared clonotypes between healthy human individuals. Assay: immunoSEQ multiplex PCR; the TCRdb copy retains only in-frame clones and omits some. The sample yields under 2,500,000 clones, approximately 95% seen once. Specimen: naive CD4+ T cells sorted from blood. The subset here: CD45RA+ positively selected. These receptors were obtained from a young man in good health.

The chain links TRBV5-1 to TRBJ2-2; 8 bases line up with TRBD1. This CDR3 spans 16 amino acids. The junction had 2 bases not matched to a gene; V was cut back by 0 bases and J by 1 base. CDR1 and CDR2 from the germline V gene are SGHRS and YFSETQ. CDR3 bases: TGCGCCAGCAGCTTGGAAGGGACAGGGAACACCGGGGAGCTGTTTTTT. Residues: CASSLEGTGNTGELFF. Based on the CDR3 plus reference TRBV5-1 and TRBJ2-2, the full variable domain is KAGVTQTPRYLIKTRGQQVTLSCSPISGHRSVSWYQQTPGQGLQFLFEYFSETQRNKGNFPGRFSGRQFSNSRSEMNVSTLELGDSALYLCASSLEGTGNTGELFFGEGSRLTVL.

The chain carries TRBV4-3 and TRBJ2-2; 7 bases line up with TRBD2. V shed 4 bases and J 0 bases; nucleotides not matched to a gene: 5. Germline-derived CDR1 and CDR2 are LGHNA and YSLEER. CDR3 length: 16 amino acids. The DNA of the CDR3 is TGCGCCAGCAGCCCGAGCGGGGCCGCGAACACCGGGGAGCTGTTTTTT. Its translation: CASSPSGAANTGELFF.

The rearrangement links TRBV29-1 to TRBJ2-7; 11 bases align to TRBD2. From germline, CDR1 is SQVTM and CDR2 ANQGSEA. The ends lost 6 bases at V and 0 bases at J; junction bases unmatched: 16. CDR3 size: 18 residues. DNA for the CDR3: TGCAGCGTCGTAACCGGGACTAGCGGAAGTAGAGGCTCCTACGAGCAGTACTTC. Amino acids: CSVVTGTSGSRGSYEQYF.

The rearrangement uses TRBV21-1 and TRBJ2-2; the table's D call, TRBD2, has no DNA check behind it. TRBV21-1 is a recognized pseudogene. This CDR3 is 14 amino acids long. The DNA of the CDR3 is TGTGCTAGCAGGAGAGGGCAGAACACCGGGGAGCTGTTTTTT. Translation: CASRRGQNTGELFF.

The chain is built from TRBV7-2 and TRBJ1-6; no firm D call. Germline V lookup: CDR1 SGHTA, CDR2 FQGNSA. V was trimmed by 7 bases and J by 3 bases, leaving 10 bases between them. The CDR3 has 14 residues. CDR3 residues: CASTTPHYNSPLHF. CDR3 bases: TGTGCCAGCACCACCCCGCACTATAATTCACCCCTCCACTTT.

The chain is built from TRBV2 and TRBJ1-2; D gene ambiguous. Germline CDR1 and CDR2: SNHLY and FYNNEI. The CDR3 is 13 residues long. The germline V and J ends were trimmed by 6 bases and 2 bases, with 10 bases remaining between them. The CDR3 DNA reads TGTGCCAGCAGGGCCCTATCCAACTATGGCTACACCTTC. Translation: CASRALSNYGYTF.

V gene TRBV4-1 combines with J gene TRBJ1-6, with a weak D call TRBD1 (6 bases). The germline V and J ends were trimmed by 1 base and 17 bases, with 18 bases remaining between them. CDR3 length equals 14 residues. CDR1 MGHRA and CDR2 YSYEKL come from the germline V gene. The CDR3 nucleotides are TGCGCCAGCAGCCAAGGGCAACAGGGCGACCCTTTCCACTTT. Translated: CASSQGQQGDPFHF.

In nucleotides, the CDR3 is TGCGCCAGCAGCACCGGACGGCAGAACACTGAAGCTTTCTTT. This sequence encodes CASSTGRQNTEAFF. J is TRBJ1-1 and V is TRBV5-1; unclear D gene. The CDR3 is made up of 14 amino acids. V shed 4 bases and J shed 1 base, with 11 bases lying between them. The germline CDR1 and CDR2 sequences are SGHRS and YFSETQ.

The CDR3 region has the DNA TGTGCCAGCAGCTTATTAGCGGTAACCGGGGAGCTGTTTTTT. Translated, it gives CASSLLAVTGELFF. V is TRBV7-2 and J is TRBJ2-2; a weak D match, TRBD2 (6 bases). The length of the CDR3 is 14 residues. The V gene's germline CDR1 is SGHTA and CDR2 FQGNSA. V gave up 2 bases and J gave up 5 bases, with 9 bases separating them. The complete variable domain, with remaining parts taken from reference TRBV7-2 and TRBJ2-2, reads GAGVSQSPSNKVTEKGKDVELRCDPISGHTALYWYRQSLGQGLEFLIYFQGNSAPDKSGLPSDRFSAERTGGSVSTLTIQRTQQEDSAVYLCASSLLAVTGELFFGEGSRLTVL.

The genes are TRBV7-2 and TRBJ2-3; TRBD2 might be the D (6 bases). V was shortened by 4 bases and J by 0 bases, with 14 bases between the two germline ends. CDR1 is SGHTA and CDR2 is FQGNSA in the germline V gene. This CDR3 spans 16 amino acids. The CDR3 DNA follows: TGTGCCAGCAGCTCCGACGCCGGGACTAGCACAGATACGCAGTATTTT. Translating gives CASSSDAGTSTDTQYF.

The chain joins TRBV6-5 to TRBJ2-1; 7 bases align to TRBD1. CDR3 size: 14 residues. Unmatched junction bases numbered 5, after V lost 5 bases and J lost 4 bases. Germline V gene lookup returns CDR1 MNHEY and CDR2 SVGAGI. The CDR3 nucleotides read TGTGCCAGCAGTCCTCGGACAGGATACAATGAGCAGTTCTTC. It encodes CASSPRTGYNEQFF.

This rearrangement joins TRBV5-1 to TRBJ2-5; TRBD1 might be the D (6 bases). Germline CDR1 and CDR2: SGHRS and YFSETQ. This CDR3 has 16 residues. V was cut by 4 bases and J by 1 base, with 17 bases left in between. The CDR3, as DNA: TGCGCCAGCAGCCCCCCGACAGGAACGACCCAAGAGACCCAGTACTTC. Amino acid sequence: CASSPPTGTTQETQYF.

The rearrangement uses TRBV29-1 and TRBJ1-2, with D unclear. The CDR3 length is 12 residues. The germline V and J ends were trimmed by 2 bases and 7 bases, with 11 bases remaining between them. Germline-derived CDR1 and CDR2 are SQVTM and ANQGSEA. This CDR3 reads CSVEFNRSGYTF. In DNA, the CDR3 is TGCAGCGTTGAATTCAATAGGAGTGGCTACACCTTC.

This clone was counted once. The CDR3 nucleotides are TGTGCCAGCACCTTAGTGGGGAACACCGGGGAGCTGTTTTTT. Its protein is CASTLVGNTGELFF. V usage is TRBV6-5 and J usage is TRBJ2-2; D ambiguous. Trimming took 7 bases from V and 1 from J, leaving 10 bases between them. The germline V gene has CDR1 MNHEY and CDR2 SVGAGI. The CDR3 totals 14 residues.

This clone was seen a single time. The V and J genes are TRBV28 and TRBJ2-7, with D possibly TRBD2 on 6 matching bases. The V end lost 6 bases, the J end lost 5 bases, and 14 bases lay between the germline ends. The germline V gene has CDR1 MDHEN and CDR2 SYDVKM. This CDR3 comprises 13 residues. CDR3 sequence: CASSSPSVHEQYF. The CDR3 DNA sequence: TGTGCCAGCAGCTCTCCTAGCGTCCACGAGCAGTACTTC.

The rearrangement joins TRBV6-5 to TRBJ1-3, with D unclear. The germline V gene has CDR1 MNHEY and CDR2 SVGAGI. Trimming pared 6 bases from V and 0 bases from J, leaving 12 bases between. The CDR3 spans 15 residues. The CDR3 loop reads CASREDGPSGNTIYF. Here the CDR3 DNA reads TGTGCCAGCAGAGAGGACGGCCCCTCTGGAAACACCATATATTTT.

The chain couples TRBV7-3 to TRBJ2-3; tentative D call: TRBD1 (6 bases). Germline CDR1 is SGHTA and CDR2 is FQGTGA. The CDR3 sequence is 18 residues long. V lost 0 bases to trimming and J lost 1 base, with 17 bases between them. Here the CDR3 reads CASSLTGGFSRGTDTQYF. The CDR3 DNA reads as TGTGCCAGCAGCTTAACAGGGGGATTCAGCAGAGGCACAGATACGCAGTATTTT.

Remarks on this clone: A junction end diverges from the germline sequence, so it may reflect a read error. This chain links TRBV7-7 with TRBJ2-5; a weak D match, TRBD1 (5 bases). Per germline, CDR1 SSHAT and CDR2 FNYEAQ (reference sequence). The CDR3 totals 15 residues. The CDR3 protein is CASSPGNTRLETQYF. CDR3 in DNA: TGTGCTAGCAGCCCAGGGAACACACGGCTAGAGACCCAGTACTTC.

The chain combines TRBV5-1 with TRBJ2-2, with 10 bases fitting TRBD2. This CDR3 contains 18 residues. CDR1 SGHRS and CDR2 YFSETQ come from the germline V gene. V lost 3 bases to trimming and J lost 1 base; unmatched junction nucleotides: 9. In DNA form, the CDR3 reads TGCGCCAGCAGCTCCAAAAACCGACTAGCGGGGAACACCGGGGAGCTGTTTTTT. This encodes CASSSKNRLAGNTGELFF.

CDR3 DNA sequence: TGTGCTAGTGGTTTGGCCCCTGAGACCCAGTACTTC. Its protein is CASGLAPETQYF. This sequence joins TRBV12-5 and TRBJ2-5, with unresolved D. Germline CDR1 is LGHNT and CDR2 is FRNRAP. Trimming removed 1 base at V and 5 bases at J, with 5 bases between. CDR3 length: 12 amino acids.